The 6 T cell receptor beta chains reported below all come from one sample, sequenced in a study of cytomegalovirus exposure and HLA in healthy donors. The PCR had 60 Vbeta and 13 Jbeta primers. Profiling relied on immunoSEQ multiplex PCR, and the TCRdb table lists in-frame clones only, not all of them. Of 100,000 to 150,000 clones listed, around four fifths are singletons. The sequenced material came from PBMCs. The receptors come from a female donor in good health and CMV-seronegative.

This chain uses TRBV10-3 with TRBJ1-5, with 7 bases lining up with TRBD1. After removal of 2 bases from V and 6 bases from J, the junction contained 10 bases not matched to a gene. CDR3 size: 16 residues. Per germline, CDR1 ENHRY and CDR2 SYGVKD. The CDR3 sequence is CAISEPGGSGFQPQHF. The DNA for the CDR3 is TGTGCCATCAGTGAGCCAGGGGGTTCAGGGTTTCAGCCCCAGCATTTT.

This clone was observed once. The chain joins TRBV6-6 to TRBJ1-2; tentatively, D is TRBD1 (5 bases). The CDR3 covers 13 residues. CDR1 and CDR2 (germline): MNHNY, SVGAGI (reference sequence). Trimming took 7 bases from V and 4 from J, leaving 13 bases between them. For the CDR3, the DNA is TGTGCCAGCACCCAAGGGGCAACCTATGGCTACACCTTC. Residues: CASTQGATYGYTF.

The chain combines TRBV5-5 with TRBJ1-3; TRBD1 might be the D (6 bases). Between the trimmed V and J ends, which lost 2 bases and 0 bases, there was a span of 9 bases. The CDR3 spans 15 residues. The V gene's germline CDR1 is SGHKS and CDR2 YYEKEE (reference sequence). The CDR3 region is CASSFSQGSGNTIYF. The CDR3 bases are TGTGCCAGCAGCTTTTCACAGGGCTCTGGAAACACCATATATTTT.

The count of this clone is one. This chain joins TRBV4-3 and TRBJ2-5; possibly TRBD1 or TRBD2 for D (7 bases each). The DNA end is more similar to TRBJ2-7, so the J call may be wrong. CDR3 length: 16 residues. CDR1 is LGHNA, CDR2 YSLEER, per germline. As DNA, the CDR3 is TGCGCCAGCAGCCACCAACGGGGGGCAGGGGGCTACGAGCAGTACTTC. Protein sequence: CASSHQRGAGGYEQYF.

The chain uses TRBV29-1 and TRBJ2-5; 9 bases align to TRBD2. CDR3 length equals 12 residues. Looked up from germline, CDR1 is SQVTM and CDR2 is ANQGSEA. Germline trimming cut 7 bases from V and 5 bases from J; bases unmatched to any gene: 5. The CDR3: CSGLTSGETQYF. CDR3 nucleotides: TGCAGCGGCCTGACTAGCGGTGAGACCCAGTACTTC.

Remarks on this clone: This specimen includes other DNA sequences encoding the same CDR3. The chain uses TRBV10-3 and TRBJ2-5; weak D call: TRBD1 (6 bases). V was shortened by 6 bases and J by 3 bases, with 11 bases between the two germline ends. Germline CDR1 reads ENHRY; CDR2 reads SYGVKD. The CDR3 has 13 amino acids. CDR3 in amino acids: CAIREQGKETQYF. The CDR3 bases are TGTGCCATCAGAGAACAGGGAAAAGAGACCCAGTACTTC.